These T cell receptor beta chains were read from a single sample in a study of blood T cell repertoires in COVID-19. Using immunoSEQ multiplex PCR, the repertoire was profiled, and TCRdb retains in-frame clones only, with some absent. The sample consists of roughly 150,000 clones, 60% to 80% of them appearing once. Material for sequencing was peripheral blood. The receptors were sampled from a man in his 60s who had recovered from COVID-19. CDR3s include the opening cysteine and the closing phenylalanine or tryptophan. The order of the fields is J gene, D gene, clone size, V gene, CDR3 protein, CDR3 DNA. The D gene is left open where the match is weak. Some rows mark clone size as missing; the rest say once, few, many or name a class of expanded clone.

j_gene: TRBJ2-3; d_gene: TRBD2; abundance: few; v_gene: TRBV4-2; CDR3aa: CASRRTSGTNTQYF; CDR3nt: TGTGCCAGCAGAAGGACTAGCGGGACAAATACGCAGTATTTT
j_gene: TRBJ1-6; d_gene: NA; abundance: NA; v_gene: TRBV14; CDR3aa: CASSPGGNNSPLHF; CDR3nt: TGTGCCAGCAGTCCGGGGGGTAATAATTCACCCCTCCACTTT
j_gene: TRBJ1-1; d_gene: NA; abundance: NA; v_gene: TRBV6-2/TRBV6-3; CDR3aa: CASSRTAVGTEAFF; CDR3nt: TGTGCCAGCAGTAGGACAGCAGTGGGCACTGAAGCTTTCTTT
j_gene: TRBJ2-1; d_gene: TRBD2; abundance: NA; v_gene: TRBV11-3; CDR3aa: CASSSTGEGGNEQFF; CDR3nt: TGTGCCAGCAGCTCCACCGGCGAGGGAGGGAATGAGCAGTTCTTC
j_gene: TRBJ2-5; d_gene: TRBD2; abundance: NA; v_gene: TRBV4-1; CDR3aa: CASSQDLAGVEETQYF; CDR3nt: TGCGCCAGCAGCCAAGATTTGGCGGGGGTGGAAGAGACCCAGTACTTC
j_gene: TRBJ1-1; d_gene: TRBD1; abundance: few; v_gene: TRBV5-1; CDR3aa: CASSLDGTGETEAFF; CDR3nt: TGCGCCAGCAGCTTGGACGGGACAGGGGAGACTGAAGCTTTCTTT
j_gene: TRBJ2-1; d_gene: TRBD1; abundance: NA; v_gene: TRBV23-1; CDR3aa: CASSRTGVADEQFF; CDR3nt: TGCGCCAGCAGCCGGACAGGAGTTGCCGATGAGCAGTTCTTC
j_gene: TRBJ2-1; d_gene: TRBD2; abundance: NA; v_gene: TRBV3-1/TRBV3-2; CDR3aa: CASSQGGPGLAVYNEQFF; CDR3nt: TGTGCCAGCAGCCAAGGGGGGCCGGGACTAGCGGTTTACAATGAGCAGTTCTTC
j_gene: TRBJ1-2; d_gene: NA; abundance: NA; v_gene: TRBV30; CDR3aa: CAWSVVAVNYGYTF; CDR3nt: TGTGCCTGGAGTGTAGTGGCGGTAAACTATGGCTACACCTTC
j_gene: TRBJ2-5; d_gene: NA; abundance: NA; v_gene: TRBV29-1; CDR3aa: CSSGPDGGETQYF; CDR3nt: TGCAGCTCGGGACCCGACGGAGGAGAGACCCAGTACTTC
j_gene: TRBJ1-1; d_gene: NA; abundance: many; v_gene: TRBV4-1; CDR3aa: CASSQVWAGKNTEAFF; CDR3nt: TGCGCCAGCAGCCAAGTGTGGGCAGGAAAGAACACTGAAGCTTTCTTT
j_gene: TRBJ2-5; d_gene: TRBD1; abundance: NA; v_gene: TRBV28; CDR3aa: CASRGVTGGRETQYF; CDR3nt: TGTGCCAGCAGGGGGGTAACAGGGGGTCGAGAGACCCAGTACTTC
j_gene: TRBJ2-7; d_gene: NA; abundance: NA; v_gene: TRBV7-3; CDR3aa: CASSSGLLPYEQYF; CDR3nt: TGTGCCAGCAGCTCCGGACTACTCCCCTACGAGCAGTACTTC